The 30 T cell receptor beta chains reported below all come from one sample, sequenced in a study of shared T cell receptors in the human thymus. The data were produced by immunoSEQ multiplex PCR, yet TCRdb's version contains in-frame clones alone and is incomplete. The sample yields 650,000 to 950,000 clones, 75% to 90% seen once. These data were also reused for a study on human thymus T cells.

The sequencing sample was made of thymocytes. Source of these receptors: a girl in the first two years of life with a congenital heart defect.

The V call is TRBV10-2, the J call TRBJ2-5; weak D call: TRBD2 (5 bases). Trimming left V 0 bases short and J 7 bases short, with 6 bases between. CDR3 length equals 12 residues. From germline, CDR1 is WSHSY and CDR2 SAAADI. CDR3 sequence (DNA): TGCGCCAGCAGTGAGTCAGAGGGGACCCAGTACTTC. Translation gives CASSESEGTQYF.

This rearrangement joins TRBV30 to TRBJ1-2, with D unclear. V dropped 2 bases and J dropped 0 bases, with 22 bases sitting between them. Germline assignment: CDR1 GTSNPN and CDR2 SVGIG (reference sequence). The CDR3 spans 18 residues. CDR3 sequence: CAWSRIRWEQAANYGYTF. CDR3 coding DNA: TGTGCCTGGAGTCGAATTCGATGGGAGCAGGCAGCTAACTATGGCTACACCTTC.

The gene calls are TRBV6-5 and TRBJ1-1; D remains unclear. CDR1 is MNHEY and CDR2 is SVGAGI in the germline V gene. The CDR3 spans 13 residues. Trimming left V 7 bases short and J 6 bases short, with 15 bases between. The CDR3 sequence: CASTQTEAAEAFF. CDR3 nucleotides: TGTGCCAGCACCCAAACGGAGGCCGCTGAAGCTTTCTTT.

J is TRBJ1-1 and V is TRBV9; D unresolved. Trimming removed 0 bases at V and 1 base at J, with 13 bases between. Germline V CDR1 and CDR2: SGDLS, YYNGEE. The CDR3 is 16 amino acids. The CDR3 loop is CASSVGRKRGNTEAFF. The CDR3 DNA sequence: TGTGCCAGCAGCGTAGGGAGGAAAAGAGGGAACACTGAAGCTTTCTTT.

The chain links TRBV10-2 to TRBJ1-5, with 7 bases lining up with TRBD1. The CDR3 has 15 residues. The germline V gene has CDR1 WSHSY and CDR2 SAAADI. V gave up 2 bases and J gave up 5 bases; unmatched junction bases: 6. The CDR3 region has the DNA TGCGCCAGCAGTGAGCCCGCAGGGGGAGATCAGCCCCAGCATTTT. Its translation: CASSEPAGGDQPQHF.

The chain joins TRBV28 to TRBJ2-1; 10 bases align to TRBD1. The V segment lost 4 bases and the J segment 6 bases; nucleotides outside the gene matches: 6. The V gene's germline CDR1 is MDHEN and CDR2 SYDVKM. This CDR3 has 15 amino acids. This chain's CDR3 is CASSSGTGEPNEQFF. In DNA form, the CDR3 reads TGTGCCAGCAGTTCCGGGACAGGGGAACCCAATGAGCAGTTCTTC. The full variable domain, rest sourced from reference TRBV28 and TRBJ2-1, is DVKVTQSSRYLVKRTGEKVFLECVQDMDHENMFWYRQDPGLGLRLIYFSYDVKMKEKGDIPEGYSVSREKKERFSLILESASTNQTSMYLCASSSGTGEPNEQFFGPGTRLTVL.

This clone was recorded once. This same CDR3 is encoded by further DNA sequences in the sample. V is TRBV30 and J is TRBJ1-6; possibly TRBD1 for D (5 bases). The CDR3 is made up of 22 amino acids. The V end lost 2 bases, the J end lost 0 bases, and 29 bases lay between the germline ends. Looked up from germline, CDR1 is GTSNPN and CDR2 is SVGIG (reference sequence). CDR3 amino acids: CAWSIMSWGLTPPSSYNSPLHF. The CDR3, as DNA: TGTGCCTGGAGTATTATGTCTTGGGGACTTACTCCGCCGAGCTCCTATAATTCACCCCTCCACTTT. Filled out from reference TRBV30 and TRBJ1-6, the complete variable domain reads SQTIHQWPATLVQPVGSPLSLECTVEGTSNPNLYWYRQAAGRGLQLLFYSVGIGQISSEVPQNLSASRPQDRQFILSSKKLLLSDSGFYLCAWSIMSWGLTPPSSYNSPLHFGNGTRLTVT.

This chain joins TRBV28 and TRBJ2-7, with D hard to call. The CDR3 runs to 11 residues. Germline V gene sequence: CDR1 MDHEN, CDR2 SYDVKM. Trimming took 6 bases from V and 4 from J, leaving 7 bases between them. CDR3 region: CASSPHYEQYF. CDR3 DNA: TGTGCCAGCAGCCCCCATTACGAGCAGTACTTC.

V is TRBV6-9 and J is TRBJ2-6; possible D gene TRBD1, 5 bases. The CDR3 contains 19 residues. Deletions cut 1 base from V and 0 bases from J, with 16 bases between. Germline CDR1 MNHGY, CDR2 SVAAGI. The chain's CDR3 is CASSYWAPHRSSGANVLTF. CDR3 nucleotides: TGTGCCAGCAGTTATTGGGCCCCCCACAGGAGCTCTGGGGCCAACGTCCTGACTTTC.

The chain carries TRBV5-8 and TRBJ2-3, with a possible D match to TRBD1 (6 bases). In germline, CDR1 is SGHTS, CDR2 YDEGEE. This CDR3 comprises 20 residues. Trimming shortened V by 7 bases and J by 2 bases, and 32 bases separated the two germline ends. DNA for the CDR3: TGTGCCAGCCCCCCGGGTAGTCATCTACCAGGGGCTCCCTACACAGATACGCAGTATTTT. This codes for CASPPGSHLPGAPYTDTQYF.

This clone has only one observation. V usage is TRBV6-1 and J usage is TRBJ2-5; TRBD1 agrees at 8 bases. Trimming removed 1 base from V and 2 bases from J; junction bases left unmatched: 9. The germline V gene encodes CDR1 MNHNS and CDR2 SASEGT. The CDR3 length is 17 residues. The CDR3 DNA reads TGTGCCAGCAGTGAAGTTTTGGGACAGGTGACTCAAGAGACCCAGTACTTC. This translates into CASSEVLGQVTQETQYF.

The V call is TRBV28, the J call TRBJ2-1, with TRBD2 matching 9 bases. The V gene's germline CDR1 is MDHEN and CDR2 SYDVKM. The V gene end was trimmed by 6 bases and the J gene end by 0 bases; junction bases not matched to a gene: 30. The CDR3 length is 24 residues. As DNA, the CDR3 is TGTGCCAGCAGGACTTCTGTCCGGGTAGCGGGGGCCCTTCCGGACTCGAGCTCCTACAATGAGCAGTTCTTC. Its protein is CASRTSVRVAGALPDSSSYNEQFF.

This sequence joins TRBV7-8 and TRBJ2-1; TRBD1 agrees at 8 bases. Germline assignment: CDR1 SGHVS and CDR2 FQNEAQ. This CDR3 is 15 amino acids long. V shed 4 bases, J shed 5 bases, and the junction held 7 bases outside the gene matches. The CDR3 nucleotides read TGTGCCAGCAGCTCGGGACAGGAGTCCCACAATGAGCAGTTCTTC. Encoded protein: CASSSGQESHNEQFF. Full variable domain (rest looked up from reference TRBV7-8 and TRBJ2-1): GAGVSQSPRYKVAKRGQDVALRCDPISGHVSLFWYQQALGQGPEFLTYFQNEAQLDKSGLPSDRFFAERPEGSVSTLKIQRTQQEDSAVYLCASSSGQESHNEQFFGPGTRLTVL.

In this sample, this clone turned up once. This sequence joins TRBV19 and TRBJ1-5; 8 bases fit TRBD1. V was clipped by 5 bases and J by 9 bases; unmatched bases: 12. The CDR3 runs 15 residues. Germline V gives CDR1 LNHDA, CDR2 SQIVND (reference sequence). The CDR3 spells CASSPWTGPKGPQHF. For the CDR3, the DNA is TGTGCCAGTAGTCCTTGGACAGGGCCTAAGGGGCCCCAGCATTTT.

The rearrangement joins TRBV5-4 to TRBJ1-1; TRBD1 might be the D (6 bases). Germline lookup yields CDR1 SGHNT and CDR2 YYREEE (reference sequence). The CDR3 covers 15 residues. V was pared by 0 bases and J by 5 bases, with 14 bases between. DNA for the CDR3: TGTGCCAGCAGCTTGGATAAAGGGGGGGTTACTGAAGCTTTCTTT. This sequence encodes CASSLDKGGVTEAFF.

V is TRBV6-1 and J is TRBJ1-1; 7 nucleotides agree with TRBD1. The germline V gene encodes CDR1 MNHNS and CDR2 SASEGT. After removal of 7 bases from V and 1 base from J, the junction contained 6 bases not matched to a gene. The CDR3 contains 14 residues. CDR3 in amino acids: CASTGTAKNTEAFF. In DNA form, the CDR3 reads TGTGCCAGCACCGGGACAGCCAAGAACACTGAAGCTTTCTTT.

This clone has only one observation. The chain combines TRBV7-2 with TRBJ2-1, with 12 bases that match TRBD2. The CDR3 spans 19 residues. With V trimmed by 5 bases and J by 8 bases, 19 bases remained unmatched. CDR1 and CDR2 (germline): SGHTA, FQGNSA. CDR3 in DNA: TGTGCCAGCAGCCCGTCGTCGGCTAGCGGGGGGGAAATTAACTATGAGCAGTTCTTC. Translated, it gives CASSPSSASGGEINYEQFF.

The V gene is TRBV6-1, the J gene TRBJ1-5; D is unresolved. In germline, CDR1 is MNHNS, CDR2 SASEGT. The CDR3 is 16 amino acids. Trimming shortened V by 0 bases and J by 0 bases, and 9 bases separated the two germline ends. The CDR3, as DNA: TGTGCCAGCAGTGAAGCGGCGGAAGGTAGCAATCAGCCCCAGCATTTT. This codes for CASSEAAEGSNQPQHF.

The rearrangement joins TRBV5-8 to TRBJ2-3; 7 nucleotides match TRBD1. Per the germline V gene, CDR1 is SGHTS and CDR2 is YDEGEE. The CDR3 contains 20 residues. Losses at the gene ends were 4 bases for V and 0 bases for J; bases not matched to a gene: 20. In DNA, the CDR3 is TGTGCCAGCAGCCCTTTTAGGACAGGACTGAGACAATTTAGCACAGATACGCAGTATTTT. Protein sequence: CASSPFRTGLRQFSTDTQYF.

This clone has just a few counts. V is TRBV5-5 and J is TRBJ1-1; 7 bases match TRBD1. The CDR3 runs to 20 residues. Germline V lookup: CDR1 SGHKS, CDR2 YYEKEE (reference sequence). Trimming at V came to 4 bases and at J to 0 bases, leaving 21 bases not matched to a gene. CDR3: CASSVSRSTGEDLVNTEAFF. The CDR3 coding sequence is TGTGCCAGCAGCGTGTCACGGTCCACAGGGGAGGACCTTGTGAACACTGAAGCTTTCTTT.

The chain uses TRBV5-6 and TRBJ1-4, with TRBD1 identical over 8 bases. Losses at the gene ends were 2 bases for V and 8 bases for J; bases not matched to a gene: 11. This CDR3 contains 16 residues. In germline, CDR1 is SGHDT, CDR2 YYEEEE. The CDR3 DNA reads TGTGCCAGCAGCTTCACCCCCGCAGGGGGCGCGGAAAAACTGTTTTTT. It translates to CASSFTPAGGAEKLFF.

The chain uses TRBV23-1 and TRBJ2-7; 14 bases are a match to TRBD2. TRBV23-1 is given ORF status, its function remaining uncertain. V lost 4 bases, J lost 1 base, and 12 bases stayed unmatched. The CDR3 has 19 residues. The CDR3 DNA follows: TGCGCCAGCAGTCGACCACGTCGTGGACTAGCGGGGGGATCCTACGAGCAGTACTTC. Amino acid sequence: CASSRPRRGLAGGSYEQYF.

The V gene is TRBV20-1, the J gene TRBJ2-7; possibly TRBD1 for D (5 bases). CDR1 DFQATT and CDR2 SNEGSKA come from the germline V gene (reference sequence). There are 11 residues in the CDR3. CDR3: CSVRESYEQYF. CDR3 coding DNA: TGCAGCGTCAGGGAATCCTACGAGCAGTACTTC.

This chain joins TRBV12-5 and TRBJ2-6, with D perhaps matching TRBD1 (5 bases). The CDR3 contains 21 residues. Trimming removed 6 bases from V and 0 bases from J, with 27 bases in between. Germline V gives CDR1 LGHNT, CDR2 FRNRAP. The CDR3 DNA reads TGTGCTAGTGGCCCGACCCAACCCGCGACAGCAGTCTACTCTGGGGCCAACGTCCTGACTTTC. Its translation is CASGPTQPATAVYSGANVLTF.

The rearrangement uses TRBV5-1 and TRBJ1-2; D is uncertain. V lost 3 bases and J 0 bases, leaving 21 bases between the germline ends. The CDR3 loop spans 18 amino acids. The germline gives CDR1 SGHRS, CDR2 YFSETQ. The DNA of the CDR3 is TGCGCCAGCAGCTGTCGAGGAGAATTCTTATGCCCTAACTATGGCTACACCTTC. Residues: CASSCRGEFLCPNYGYTF.

The V gene is TRBV11-3, the J gene TRBJ1-2; D gene uncertain. The CDR3 is 11 residues long. Trimming removed 11 bases at V and 5 bases at J, with 12 bases between. Germline V gives CDR1 SGHNT, CDR2 YENEEA. The CDR3 coding sequence is TGTGCCGGTTGCGCGGAATATGGCTACACCTTC. Protein sequence: CAGCAEYGYTF.

V gene TRBV30 combines with J gene TRBJ1-2; 11 bases line up with TRBD1. The germline gives CDR1 GTSNPN, CDR2 SVGIG (reference sequence). CDR3 length equals 16 residues. The trim removed 4 bases at V and 4 bases at J, leaving 11 bases unmatched. CDR3 DNA sequence: TGTGCCTGGAATCTAGGACAGGGGGCAGCTTCCTATGGCTACACCTTC. It yields the protein CAWNLGQGAASYGYTF. The variable domain in full, completed from reference TRBV30 and TRBJ1-2, reads SQTIHQWPATLVQPVGSPLSLECTVEGTSNPNLYWYRQAAGRGLQLLFYSVGIGQISSEVPQNLSASRPQDRQFILSSKKLLLSDSGFYLCAWNLGQGAASYGYTFGSGTRLTVV.

The chain is built from TRBV27 and TRBJ2-5; D is perhaps TRBD1 (5 bases). V lost 6 bases and J lost 7, with 18 bases in between. Germline V gene sequence: CDR1 MNHEY, CDR2 SMNVEV (reference sequence). This CDR3 comprises 14 residues. The CDR3: CASRPRTSPRTQYF. In DNA, the CDR3 is TGTGCCAGCAGACCAAGGACAAGTCCAAGGACCCAGTACTTC.

The rearrangement links TRBV7-9 to TRBJ1-2, with D possibly being TRBD1 (5 bases). The V end was cut by 4 bases, the J end by 6 bases, with 18 bases between. Germline loops: CDR1 SEHNR, CDR2 FQNEAQ (reference sequence). The CDR3 contains 15 residues. The CDR3: CASSSPRGCRDGYTF. In DNA form, the CDR3 reads TGTGCCAGCAGCTCCCCTCGGGGGTGTCGCGATGGCTACACCTTC.

The chain is built from TRBV5-1 and TRBJ1-2; D is undetermined. Per germline, CDR1 SGHRS and CDR2 YFSETQ. The length of the CDR3 is 16 residues. Trimming left V 0 bases short and J 6 bases short, with 18 bases between. CDR3 protein: CASSLDVAGPLNGYTF. CDR3 nucleotide sequence: TGCGCCAGCAGCTTGGACGTCGCAGGCCCCCTCAATGGCTACACCTTC.